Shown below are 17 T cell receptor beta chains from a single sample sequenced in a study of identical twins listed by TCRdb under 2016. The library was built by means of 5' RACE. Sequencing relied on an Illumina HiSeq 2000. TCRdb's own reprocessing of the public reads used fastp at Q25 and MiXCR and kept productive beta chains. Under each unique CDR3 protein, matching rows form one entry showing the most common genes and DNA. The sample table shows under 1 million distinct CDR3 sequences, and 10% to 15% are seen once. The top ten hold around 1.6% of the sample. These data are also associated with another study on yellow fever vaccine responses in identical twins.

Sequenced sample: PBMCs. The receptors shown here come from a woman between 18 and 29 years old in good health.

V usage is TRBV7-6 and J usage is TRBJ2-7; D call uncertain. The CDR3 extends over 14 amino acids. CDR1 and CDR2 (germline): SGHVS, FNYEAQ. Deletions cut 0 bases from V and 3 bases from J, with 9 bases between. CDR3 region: CASSLAPDRYEQYF. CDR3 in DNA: TGTGCCAGCAGCTTAGCTCCGGACCGCTACGAGCAGTACTTC.

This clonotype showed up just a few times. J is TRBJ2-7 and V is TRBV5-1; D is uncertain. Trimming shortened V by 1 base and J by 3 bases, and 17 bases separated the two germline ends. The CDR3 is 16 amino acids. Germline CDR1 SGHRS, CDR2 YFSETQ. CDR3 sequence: CASSLKSAEAYYEQYF. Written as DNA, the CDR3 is TGCGCCAGCAGCTTGAAGTCTGCGGAAGCATACTACGAGCAGTACTTC.

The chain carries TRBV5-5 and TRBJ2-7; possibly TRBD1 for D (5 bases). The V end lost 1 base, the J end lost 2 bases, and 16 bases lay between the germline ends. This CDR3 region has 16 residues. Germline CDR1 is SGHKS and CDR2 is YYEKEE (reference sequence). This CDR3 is CASSLSDAKGTYEQYV. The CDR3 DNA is TGTGCCAGCAGCTTGTCCGACGCAAAGGGGACCTACGAGCAGTACGTC.

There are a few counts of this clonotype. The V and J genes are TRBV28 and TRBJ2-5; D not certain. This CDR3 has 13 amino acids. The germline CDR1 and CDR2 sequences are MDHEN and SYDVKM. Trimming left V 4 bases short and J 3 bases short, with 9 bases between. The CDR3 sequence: CASSSLPKETQYF. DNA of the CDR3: TGTGCCAGCAGTTCGCTCCCGAAAGAGACCCAGTACTTC.

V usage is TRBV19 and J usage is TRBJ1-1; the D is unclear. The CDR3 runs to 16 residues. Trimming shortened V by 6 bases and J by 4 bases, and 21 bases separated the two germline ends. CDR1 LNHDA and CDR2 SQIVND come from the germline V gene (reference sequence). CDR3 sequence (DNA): TGTGCCAGTAGCCCAGTCCTCGGTTCCCCGGGCACTGAAGCTTTCTTT. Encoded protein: CASSPVLGSPGTEAFF.

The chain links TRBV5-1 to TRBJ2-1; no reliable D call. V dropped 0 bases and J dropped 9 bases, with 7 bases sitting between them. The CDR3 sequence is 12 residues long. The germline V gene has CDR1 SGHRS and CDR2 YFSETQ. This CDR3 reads CASSLANSEQFF. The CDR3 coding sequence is TGCGCCAGCAGCTTGGCCAATAGTGAGCAGTTCTTC.

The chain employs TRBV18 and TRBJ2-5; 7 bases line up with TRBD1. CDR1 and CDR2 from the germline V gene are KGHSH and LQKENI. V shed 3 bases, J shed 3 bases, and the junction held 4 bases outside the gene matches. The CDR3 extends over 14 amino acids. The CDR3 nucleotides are TGTGCCAGCTCACCGACAGGGCCCGAAGAGACCCAGTACTTC. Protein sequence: CASSPTGPEETQYF.

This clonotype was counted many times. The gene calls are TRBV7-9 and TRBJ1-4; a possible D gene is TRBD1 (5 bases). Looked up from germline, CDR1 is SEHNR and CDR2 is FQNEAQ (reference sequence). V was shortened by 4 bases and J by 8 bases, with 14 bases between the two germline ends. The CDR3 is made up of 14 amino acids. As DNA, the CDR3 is TGTGCCAGCAGCTCGAGGGGCCCGGGGGAAAAACTGTTTTTT. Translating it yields CASSSRGPGEKLFF.

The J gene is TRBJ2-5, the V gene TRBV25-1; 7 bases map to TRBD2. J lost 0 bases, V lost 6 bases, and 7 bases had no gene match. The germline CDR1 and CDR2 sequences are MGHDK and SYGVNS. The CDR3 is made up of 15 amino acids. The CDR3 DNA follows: TGTGCCAGCAGCGGGGGGATATCTTACCAAGAGACCCAGTACTTC. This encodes CASSGGISYQETQYF.

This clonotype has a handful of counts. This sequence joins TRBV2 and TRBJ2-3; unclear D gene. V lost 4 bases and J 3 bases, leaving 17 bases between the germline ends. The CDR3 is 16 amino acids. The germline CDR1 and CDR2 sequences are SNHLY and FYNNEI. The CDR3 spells CASSGGDIILTDTQYF. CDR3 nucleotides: TGTGCCAGCAGTGGAGGCGACATAATTCTAACAGATACGCAGTATTTT.

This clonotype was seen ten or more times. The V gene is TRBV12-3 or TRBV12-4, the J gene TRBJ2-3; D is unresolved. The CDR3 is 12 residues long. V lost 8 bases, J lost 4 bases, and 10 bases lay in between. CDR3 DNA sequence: TGTGCCAGCTCTGGTGGGGCAGATACGCAGTATTTT. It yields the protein CASSGGADTQYF.

The CDR3 nucleotides read TGCAGTGCTAGAGGTGTAACCATAGTTGCTTTCTTT. It translates to CSARGVTIVAFF. The chain uses TRBV20-1 and TRBJ1-1; no clear D gene. V lost 1 base and J lost 11, with 14 bases in between. In germline, CDR1 is DFQATT, CDR2 SNEGSKA (reference sequence). This CDR3 is built from 12 residues.

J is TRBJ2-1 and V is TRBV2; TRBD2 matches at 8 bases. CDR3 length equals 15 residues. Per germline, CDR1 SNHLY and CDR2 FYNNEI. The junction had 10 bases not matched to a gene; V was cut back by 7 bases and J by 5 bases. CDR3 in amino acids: CASKRIGGGNNEQFF. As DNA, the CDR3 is TGTGCCAGCAAAAGAATCGGGGGGGGTAACAATGAGCAGTTCTTC.

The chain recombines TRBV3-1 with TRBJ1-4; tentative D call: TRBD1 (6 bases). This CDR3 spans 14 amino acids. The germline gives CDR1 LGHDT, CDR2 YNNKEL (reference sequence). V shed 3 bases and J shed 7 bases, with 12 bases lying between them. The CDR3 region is CASSQGAVSEKLFF. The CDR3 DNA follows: TGTGCCAGCAGCCAGGGGGCTGTCTCTGAAAAACTGTTTTTT.

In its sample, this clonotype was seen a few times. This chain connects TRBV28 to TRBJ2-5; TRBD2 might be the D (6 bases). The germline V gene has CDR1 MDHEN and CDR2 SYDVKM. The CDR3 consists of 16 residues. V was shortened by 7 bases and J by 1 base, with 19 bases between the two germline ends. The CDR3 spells CASNAPGDRAQETQYF. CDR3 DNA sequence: TGTGCCAGCAATGCCCCGGGGGACCGGGCCCAAGAGACCCAGTACTTC.

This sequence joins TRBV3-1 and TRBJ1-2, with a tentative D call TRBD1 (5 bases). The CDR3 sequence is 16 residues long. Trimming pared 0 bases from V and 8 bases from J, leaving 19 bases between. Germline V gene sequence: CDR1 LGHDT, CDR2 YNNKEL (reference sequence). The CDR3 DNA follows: TGTGCCAGCAGCCAAGAGGGAGCAGGGATGGGGAGAGGCTACACCTTC. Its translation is CASSQEGAGMGRGYTF.

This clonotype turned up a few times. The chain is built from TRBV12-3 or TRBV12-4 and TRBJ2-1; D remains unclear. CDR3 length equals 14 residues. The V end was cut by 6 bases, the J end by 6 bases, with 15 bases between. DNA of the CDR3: TGTGCCAGCAGCTTAACGTTCGCTACCAATGAGCAGTTCTTC. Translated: CASSLTFATNEQFF.